These 27 T cell receptor beta chains were all obtained from the same sample, sequenced in a study of shared clonotypes between healthy human individuals. TCRdb's copy holds only in-frame clones and misses some; the assay was immunoSEQ multiplex PCR. The table has some 1.5 million clones, 95% to 99% seen once; the top ten hold around 0.45%. What was sequenced was naive CD4+ T cells sorted from blood. Subset described: CD45RA+ positively selected. These receptors were taken from a man aged 25 to 45 in good health.

This sequence joins TRBV5-4 and TRBJ2-1, with D possibly TRBD2 on 5 matching bases. With 4 bases removed from V and 0 bases from J, the gap between germline ends came to 14 bases. Per the germline V gene, CDR1 is SGHNT and CDR2 is YYREEE (reference sequence). This CDR3 contains 16 residues. CDR3 amino acids: CASSPSGKSSYNEQFF. CDR3 DNA: TGTGCCAGCAGCCCCTCCGGGAAGTCCTCCTACAATGAGCAGTTCTTC.

The rearrangement uses TRBV11-2 and TRBJ2-2, with D uncertain. Germline assignment: CDR1 SGHAT and CDR2 FQNNGV. V was pared by 1 base and J by 0 bases, with 9 bases between. The length of the CDR3 is 16 residues. The CDR3 coding sequence is TGTGCCAGCAGCTTAGTCTCCACAACGAACACCGGGGAGCTGTTTTTT. Its translation: CASSLVSTTNTGELFF. Combining the CDR3 with reference TRBV11-2 and TRBJ2-2 gives the whole variable domain EAGVAQSPRYKIIEKRQSVAFWCNPISGHATLYWYQQILGQGPKLLIQFQNNGVVDDSQLPKDRFSAERLKGVDSTLKIQPAKLEDSAVYLCASSLVSTTNTGELFFGEGSRLTVL.

This rearrangement joins TRBV6-6 to TRBJ2-1; tentatively, D is TRBD2 (6 bases). Germline-derived CDR1 and CDR2 are MNHNY and SVGAGI (reference sequence). The V gene lost 2 bases and the J gene lost 4 bases, with 12 bases spanning the gap. The CDR3 covers 15 residues. The CDR3 sequence: CASSYGYGGYNEQFF. The CDR3, as DNA: TGTGCCAGCAGTTACGGATATGGGGGGTACAATGAGCAGTTCTTC.

The CDR3 here is CASSHPLYEQYF. The DNA of the CDR3 is TGTGCCAGCAGTCATCCATTATACGAGCAGTACTTC. V gene TRBV28 combines with J gene TRBJ2-7; the D is unclear. Trimming cost V 5 bases and J 4 bases, with 9 bases left between them. The CDR3 consists of 12 residues. CDR1 MDHEN and CDR2 SYDVKM come from the germline V gene.

The V gene is TRBV5-1, the J gene TRBJ1-4; the match to TRBD1 covers 7 bases. Germline V gene lookup returns CDR1 SGHRS and CDR2 YFSETQ. CDR3 length: 14 residues. V lost 4 bases to trimming and J lost 6 bases; unmatched junction nucleotides: 6. CDR3 bases: TGCGCCAGCAGCCCGGGACAGTTATATGAAAAACTGTTTTTT. Amino acids: CASSPGQLYEKLFF.

This chain uses TRBV12-5 with TRBJ2-5; maybe TRBD2 (5 bases). Trimming cost V 1 base and J 7 bases, with 10 bases left between them. There are 13 residues in the CDR3. CDR1 is LGHNT, CDR2 FRNRAP, per germline. The CDR3 loop reads CASGLEPRGTQYF. CDR3 nucleotide sequence: TGTGCTAGTGGTTTGGAACCCCGGGGGACCCAGTACTTC.

V is TRBV5-4 and J is TRBJ2-7, with TRBD2 matching 10 bases. There are 15 residues in the CDR3. Germline values: CDR1 SGHNT, CDR2 YYREEE (reference sequence). Unmatched junction bases numbered 8, after V lost 4 bases and J lost 4 bases. The CDR3 loop is CASSPGLAELYEQYF. Here the CDR3 DNA reads TGTGCCAGCAGCCCAGGACTAGCGGAACTATACGAGCAGTACTTC.

The chain carries TRBV11-2 and TRBJ2-7; 8 nucleotides line up with TRBD2. This CDR3 has 17 amino acids. Germline trimming cut 0 bases from V and 7 bases from J; bases unmatched to any gene: 14. Germline assignment: CDR1 SGHAT and CDR2 FQNNGV. Written as DNA, the CDR3 is TGTGCCAGCAGCTTAGACCTTAAGAGCGGGAGCTATAGGGAGCAGTACTTC. Protein: CASSLDLKSGSYREQYF.

The V gene is TRBV28, the J gene TRBJ2-3; D is unclear. V dropped 3 bases and J dropped 2 bases, with 12 bases sitting between them. Per germline, CDR1 MDHEN and CDR2 SYDVKM. The CDR3 runs to 15 residues. The CDR3: CASSFIGPNTDTQYF. CDR3 sequence (DNA): TGTGCCAGCAGTTTCATAGGCCCCAACACAGATACGCAGTATTTT.

The DNA of the CDR3 is TGTGCCAGCAGCATCTCTGGGACCCAGTACTTC. It yields the protein CASSISGTQYF. The genes are TRBV5-6 and TRBJ2-5; D unresolved. Per the germline V gene, CDR1 is SGHDT and CDR2 is YYEEEE. V lost 4 bases, J lost 7 bases, and 8 bases lay in between. The CDR3 has 11 residues.

V gene TRBV28 combines with J gene TRBJ2-7; 9 nucleotides align to TRBD1. This CDR3 comprises 13 residues. The V gene end was trimmed by 4 bases and the J gene end by 6 bases; junction bases not matched to a gene: 4. Germline CDR1 MDHEN, CDR2 SYDVKM. In DNA form, the CDR3 reads TGTGCCAGCAGTTATGGGACAGGGATCGAGCAGTACTTC. As protein: CASSYGTGIEQYF.

Remarks on this clone: The same CDR3 arises from other DNA sequences in this sample as well. The V and J genes are TRBV10-1 and TRBJ2-7, with TRBD1 matching 7 bases. The J segment lost 2 bases and the V segment lost 5 bases, leaving 3 bases of the junction unmatched. CDR3 length equals 13 residues. Germline assignment: CDR1 WNHNN and CDR2 SYGVQD (reference sequence). CDR3 DNA: TGCGCCAGCAGTCCAGGACAGGCCTACGAGCAGTACTTC. Translating gives CASSPGQAYEQYF.

V gene TRBV18 combines with J gene TRBJ2-1; TRBD1 or TRBD2 may be the D gene (6 bases each). Between the trimmed V and J ends, which lost 6 bases and 15 bases, there was a span of 18 bases. The germline V gene encodes CDR1 KGHSH and CDR2 LQKENI. The CDR3 length is 12 residues. The CDR3 reads CASSSDRRESFF. The CDR3, as DNA: TGTGCCAGCTCGTCCGACAGGAGGGAATCGTTCTTC.

For this clone: The identical CDR3 is also encoded by other nucleotide sequences in the sample. The chain uses TRBV10-3 and TRBJ1-1; no firm D call. The CDR3 extends over 12 amino acids. V shed 0 bases and J shed 8 bases, with 7 bases lying between them. Germline CDR1 ENHRY, CDR2 SYGVKD. The CDR3 DNA is TGTGCCATCAGTGAGTCCCCGGGCGAAGCTTTCTTT. This codes for CAISESPGEAFF.

The chain carries TRBV28 and TRBJ1-2; 7 bases are a match to TRBD1. CDR1 and CDR2 (germline): MDHEN, SYDVKM. The V and J ends lost 2 bases and 4 bases, in that order; junction bases with no gene match: 4. The CDR3 loop spans 14 amino acids. The CDR3 bases are TGTGCCAGCAGTTTACGACAGGGTGGCTATGGCTACACCTTC. Protein: CASSLRQGGYGYTF.

The gene calls are TRBV7-9 and TRBJ2-7, with D possibly being TRBD1 (6 bases). Germline values: CDR1 SEHNR, CDR2 FQNEAQ (reference sequence). The ends were cut back, 1 base at V and 3 bases at J, with 13 bases in the middle. There are 15 residues in the CDR3. The DNA for the CDR3 is TGTGCCAGCAGCTTAGACCGACAGGACCACTACGAGCAGTACTTC. This translates into CASSLDRQDHYEQYF.

This rearrangement joins TRBV30 to TRBJ2-1, with 9 positions matching TRBD1. The ends lost 3 bases at V and 6 bases at J; junction bases unmatched: 9. The CDR3 is made up of 15 amino acids. The germline V gene has CDR1 GTSNPN and CDR2 SVGIG (reference sequence). CDR3 region: CAWRETGGAPNEQFF. The CDR3 DNA follows: TGTGCCTGGAGGGAAACAGGGGGCGCCCCCAATGAGCAGTTCTTC.

Worth noting for this clone: Other DNA variants within this sample encode the same CDR3. The chain is built from TRBV15 and TRBJ2-7; D uncertain. Between the trimmed V and J ends, which lost 0 bases and 2 bases, there was a span of 2 bases. Germline V CDR1 and CDR2: LNHNV, YYDKDF (reference sequence). This CDR3 is 12 amino acids long. Here the CDR3 DNA reads TGTGCCACCAGCAGAGATGCCTACGAGCAGTACTTC. Translating it yields CATSRDAYEQYF.

This chain joins TRBV28 and TRBJ2-2; 7 positions match TRBD1. The length of the CDR3 is 13 residues. V trimming: 8 bases; J trimming: 3 bases; junction bases outside the gene matches: 3. Germline lookup yields CDR1 MDHEN and CDR2 SYDVKM. The CDR3 sequence is CASPQGDTGELFF. In DNA form, the CDR3 reads TGTGCCAGCCCCCAGGGGGACACCGGGGAGCTGTTTTTT.

The gene calls are TRBV19 and TRBJ2-7; TRBD1 aligns across 9 bases. Germline V gene sequence: CDR1 LNHDA, CDR2 SQIVND (reference sequence). This CDR3 has 14 amino acids. Trimming cost V 4 bases and J 3 bases; bases outside gene matches: 4. This CDR3 reads CASSRDRAFYEQYF. The DNA of the CDR3 is TGTGCCAGTAGTAGGGACAGGGCTTTCTACGAGCAGTACTTC.

This chain joins TRBV6-1 and TRBJ2-5, with D possibly matching TRBD1 (6 bases). Germline V lookup: CDR1 MNHNS, CDR2 SASEGT. This CDR3 is built from 13 residues. V dropped 4 bases and J dropped 0 bases, with 6 bases sitting between them. The CDR3, as DNA: TGTGCCAGCAGTGGGACAGACCAAGAGACCCAGTACTTC. This encodes CASSGTDQETQYF.

The CDR3 sequence: CASSLGDRDSFTDTQYF. DNA of the CDR3: TGTGCCAGCAGCTTAGGAGACCGGGACAGCTTCACAGATACGCAGTATTTT. The V gene is TRBV7-9, the J gene TRBJ2-3; 7 bases are a match to TRBD1. The J segment lost 2 bases and the V segment lost 1 base, leaving 9 bases of the junction unmatched. Germline assignment: CDR1 SEHNR and CDR2 FQNEAQ (reference sequence). CDR3 size: 17 residues.

The chain recombines TRBV18 with TRBJ2-1, with TRBD2 identical over 10 bases. The CDR3 has 16 amino acids. With 7 bases clipped from V and 7 bases from J, the junction kept 13 bases outside the gene matches. Germline assignment: CDR1 KGHSH and CDR2 LQKENI. The CDR3 spells CASLTKAGGPRNEQFF. The CDR3 bases are TGTGCCAGCTTGACCAAAGCGGGAGGGCCAAGGAATGAGCAGTTCTTC.

The rearrangement joins TRBV11-2 to TRBJ2-7, with a weak D call TRBD2 (6 bases). There are 13 residues in the CDR3. The germline CDR1 and CDR2 sequences are SGHAT and FQNNGV. The ends were cut back, 1 base at V and 4 bases at J, with 8 bases in the middle. CDR3 protein: CASSLGRGYEQYF. CDR3 bases: TGTGCCAGCAGCTTAGGGCGGGGATACGAGCAGTACTTC.

The CDR3, as DNA: TGTGCCAGCAGCTTAGCACCTAGTGTTACAGATACGCAGTATTTT. It encodes CASSLAPSVTDTQYF. V usage is TRBV7-2 and J usage is TRBJ2-3; D not certain. V lost 0 bases and J lost 3, with 10 bases in between. The CDR3 covers 15 residues. From germline, CDR1 is SGHTA and CDR2 FQGNSA. Filled out from reference TRBV7-2 and TRBJ2-3, the complete variable domain reads GAGVSQSPSNKVTEKGKDVELRCDPISGHTALYWYRQSLGQGLEFLIYFQGNSAPDKSGLPSDRFSAERTGGSVSTLTIQRTQQEDSAVYLCASSLAPSVTDTQYFGPGTRLTVL.

The rearrangement links TRBV7-2 to TRBJ2-1, with D maybe TRBD2 (5 bases). CDR1 is SGHTA, CDR2 FQGNSA, per germline. The CDR3 contains 16 residues. The germline V and J ends were trimmed by 5 bases and 6 bases, with 20 bases remaining between them. The CDR3 DNA reads TGTGCCAGCAGCCCGAGGACTCACATCCCAATCAATGAGCAGTTCTTC. Amino acid sequence: CASSPRTHIPINEQFF.

The chain is built from TRBV7-2 and TRBJ2-7; D may be TRBD2 (6 bases). The CDR3 contains 14 residues. Germline CDR1 SGHTA, CDR2 FQGNSA. Trimming removed 8 bases from V and 0 bases from J, with 14 bases in between. The CDR3 DNA follows: TGTGCCAGCCTAACTACGGGAGCCTCCTACGAGCAGTACTTC. It codes for CASLTTGASYEQYF. Using reference TRBV7-2 and TRBJ2-7 for the parts outside the CDR3, the full variable domain is GAGVSQSPSNKVTEKGKDVELRCDPISGHTALYWYRQSLGQGLEFLIYFQGNSAPDKSGLPSDRFSAERTGGSVSTLTIQRTQQEDSAVYLCASLTTGASYEQYFGPGTRLTVT.